Following are 2 T cell receptor beta chains from one sample sequenced in a study of identical twins (TCRdb year 2016). The protocol used for the library was 5' RACE. Data came from an Illumina HiSeq 2000. The public reads were quality trimmed at Q25 with fastp and then assembled into clones with MiXCR by TCRdb, keeping productive beta chains. Every CDR3 protein is listed once, alongside the most common genes and DNA of its rows. Present in this sample are 690,000 or so distinct CDR3 sequences, 8.6% of which were seen just once. Around 0.98% of the sample goes to the ten largest clones. These data were also filed under a second study, of yellow fever vaccine responses in identical twins.

Sequenced sample: PBMCs. Source of these receptors: a woman aged 18-29 years in good health.

This clonotype came up many times. V is TRBV24-1 and J is TRBJ2-1, with TRBD2 identical over 11 bases. Unmatched junction bases numbered 10, after V lost 4 bases and J lost 9 bases. Germline CDR1 and CDR2: KGHDR and SFDVKD. CDR3 size: 16 residues. The CDR3 loop is CATSDSLAGDTAEQFF. The CDR3 nucleotides read TGTGCCACCAGTGACTCACTAGCGGGAGATACCGCTGAGCAGTTCTTC.

In nucleotides, the CDR3 is TGTGCCAGCGGCCCCCAAGGTGACCAGTACTTC. This gives the protein CASGPQGDQYF. The chain combines TRBV9 with TRBJ2-5; D gene unclear. Germline CDR1 reads SGDLS; CDR2 reads YYNGEE. V shed 7 bases and J shed 10 bases, with 14 bases lying between them. The CDR3 runs 11 residues.